This record concerns one TCR beta chain sequence. The sample comes from a study of blood T cell repertoires in COVID-19. About the research overall: Whether acute or convalescent, the COVID-19 samples came from the United States, Italy and Spain. PBMCs, B-cell-depleted T cells, or T cells were the source of the cDNA or gDNA that made up the material.

This CDR3 spans 16 amino acids. Per the germline V gene, CDR1 is MDHEN and CDR2 is SYDVKM. The junction had 17 bases not matched to a gene; V was cut back by 5 bases and J by 9 bases. Per the original data handling: Scientists estimated how many nucleated cells there were by amplifying reference gene primers. Method: immunoSEQ multiplex PCR; TCRdb's copy keeps in-frame clones and lacks some. That table gives V, J and clone size, and the DNA gave D and trimming. The table has some 200,000 clones, roughly four fifths seen once. Sequenced material: peripheral blood. This TCR derives from a woman aged 25 to 45 who had recovered from COVID-19. The gene calls are TRBV28 and TRBJ2-7, with 9 bases identical to TRBD1. CDR3 residues: CASSDQTGTGHRGQYF. The CDR3 region has the DNA TGTGCCAGCAGTGATCAAACCGGGACAGGGCACCGGGGGCAGTACTTC.